Following are 25 T cell receptor beta chains from one sample sequenced in a study of control samples from healthy donors and cancer patients. Clones were read by immunoSEQ multiplex PCR, and TCRdb kept only the in-frame ones, dropping some. In the table there are about 69,000 clones, around four fifths of which are singletons. Material for sequencing was PBMCs. All receptors come from a woman aged 45-65 years with lung cancer.

The J gene is TRBJ1-1, the V gene TRBV12-3 or TRBV12-4; D is undetermined. Trimming took 1 base from V and 7 from J, leaving 10 bases between them. This CDR3 has 13 amino acids. The CDR3 sequence is CASSLDLMNEAFF. DNA for the CDR3: TGTGCCAGCAGTTTAGATTTGATGAATGAAGCTTTCTTT.

J is TRBJ2-1 and V is TRBV3-1 (or the pseudogene TRBV3-2); 7 bases agree with TRBD1. The V and J ends lost 4 bases and 8 bases, in that order; junction bases with no gene match: 8. This CDR3 is built from 14 residues. Per the germline V gene, CDR1 is LGHDT and CDR2 is YNNKEL (reference sequence). CDR3 nucleotide sequence: TGTGCCAGCAGCCGACCCGACAGGGACCATGAGCAGTTCTTC. It specifies CASSRPDRDHEQFF.

This chain connects TRBV2 to TRBJ2-5, with D hard to call. The CDR3 has 15 residues. With 6 bases removed from V and 4 bases from J, the gap between germline ends came to 18 bases. Germline-derived CDR1 and CDR2 are SNHLY and FYNNEI. The CDR3 DNA reads as TGTGCCAGCAGAGAACAATTCGGGCTGGGAGAGACCCAGTACTTC. Translated, it gives CASREQFGLGETQYF.

The chain uses TRBV7-9 and TRBJ1-6; no firm D call. Germline V gene lookup returns CDR1 SEHNR and CDR2 FQNEAQ (reference sequence). This CDR3 has 14 amino acids. V dropped 5 bases and J dropped 5 bases, with 10 bases sitting between them. CDR3 region: CASSPTPNNSPLHF. Written as DNA, the CDR3 is TGTGCCAGCAGCCCCACCCCTAATAATTCACCCCTCCACTTT.

Notes on this clone: The sample holds other DNA sequences that translate to the same CDR3. The rearrangement links TRBV20-1 to TRBJ1-1; D not certain. The CDR3 is 11 amino acids. V was cut by 5 bases and J by 6 bases, with 10 bases left in between. CDR1 and CDR2 (germline): DFQATT, SNEGSKA (reference sequence). CDR3 sequence: CSAPGPAEAFF. The CDR3 coding sequence is TGCAGTGCTCCTGGGCCCGCTGAAGCTTTCTTT.

Turning to this clone: One end of the junction is discordant with germline, which a read error may explain. This same CDR3 is encoded by further DNA sequences in the sample. The rearrangement uses TRBV12-3 or TRBV12-4 and TRBJ2-5; possibly TRBD2 for D (5 bases). This CDR3 comprises 12 residues. CDR3 region: CASSGELETQYF. The CDR3 region has the DNA TGTGCCAGCAGTGGGGAGTTAGAGACTCAGTACTTC.

The J gene is TRBJ2-2, the V gene TRBV24-1; 9 bases agree with TRBD1. V lost 8 bases, J lost 4 bases, and 1 base stayed unmatched. Germline V gives CDR1 KGHDR, CDR2 SFDVKD. The CDR3 consists of 13 residues. DNA for the CDR3: TGTGCCACCAAGGACAGGGGCACCGGGGAGCTGTTTTTT. It encodes CATKDRGTGELFF.

The chain employs TRBV4-3 and TRBJ2-5, with 7 bases identical to TRBD2. The V gene end was trimmed by 1 base and the J gene end by 5 bases; junction bases not matched to a gene: 10. The germline V gene encodes CDR1 LGHNA and CDR2 YSLEER. This CDR3 has 16 residues. DNA for the CDR3: TGCGCCAGCAGCCAAGGGATAGGCGGGGGTGAGGAGACCCAGTACTTC. It translates to CASSQGIGGGEETQYF.

The rearrangement joins TRBV10-3 to TRBJ2-2; D might be TRBD2 (6 bases). V dropped 4 bases and J dropped 1 base, with 13 bases sitting between them. The CDR3 is 16 residues long. CDR1 ENHRY and CDR2 SYGVKD come from the germline V gene. In DNA form, the CDR3 reads TGTGCCATCAGTGGGATGGCGGGGCTGAACACCGGGGAGCTGTTTTTT. Translation gives CAISGMAGLNTGELFF.

This chain joins TRBV29-1 and TRBJ1-2; TRBD1 matches at 9 bases. The germline gives CDR1 SQVTM, CDR2 ANQGSEA. The CDR3 totals 14 residues. V was pared by 1 base and J by 7 bases, with 7 bases of the junction left unmatched. The CDR3 nucleotides are TGCAGCGTTGAAGGGACAGGGGAAGGGGGTGGCTACACCTTC. It yields the protein CSVEGTGEGGGYTF.

The chain recombines TRBV18 with TRBJ1-1; D remains unclear. The germline gives CDR1 KGHSH, CDR2 LQKENI. V was cut by 2 bases and J by 2 bases, with 6 bases left in between. The CDR3 covers 13 residues. The CDR3 loop reads CASSPMSNTEAFF. The CDR3 region has the DNA TGTGCCAGCTCACCAATGAGTAACACTGAAGCTTTCTTT.

The chain couples TRBV28 to TRBJ2-7; 8 bases are a match to TRBD1. Germline-derived CDR1 and CDR2 are MDHEN and SYDVKM. The CDR3 consists of 16 residues. Losses at the gene ends were 4 bases for V and 5 bases for J; bases not matched to a gene: 13. The CDR3 is CASSWFTGQGGHEQYF. The DNA for the CDR3 is TGTGCCAGCAGTTGGTTTACAGGACAGGGTGGCCACGAGCAGTACTTC.

The chain has TRBV7-6 and TRBJ1-1, with D possibly TRBD1 on 5 matching bases. Looked up from germline, CDR1 is SGHVS and CDR2 is FNYEAQ. V lost 6 bases, J lost 0 bases, and 11 bases lay in between. This CDR3 has 14 residues. In nucleotides, the CDR3 is TGTGCCAGCAGAGGTGGGGGTCTGAACACTGAAGCTTTCTTT. Its protein product is CASRGGGLNTEAFF.

J is TRBJ2-3 and V is TRBV7-3, with 13 positions matching TRBD2. There are 19 residues in the CDR3. Germline assignment: CDR1 SGHTA and CDR2 FQGTGA. With 5 bases clipped from V and 3 bases from J, the junction kept 14 bases outside the gene matches. CDR3 protein: CASSLRTSGRNAGTDTQYF. The CDR3 DNA is TGTGCCAGCAGCCTGAGGACTAGCGGGAGAAATGCCGGTACAGATACGCAGTATTTT.

This clone was observed a few times. The chain employs TRBV7-2 and TRBJ2-2; no reliable D call. This CDR3 is 13 amino acids long. Germline V CDR1 and CDR2: SGHTA, FQGNSA. The V and J ends lost 8 bases and 4 bases respectively, with 11 bases between them. CDR3 nucleotides: TGTGCCAGCGCCAGAGGCGGCACCGGGGAGCTGTTTTTT. This gives the protein CASARGGTGELFF.

The sample holds a few counts of this clone. The chain joins TRBV11-3 to TRBJ2-5; D could derive from TRBD1 or TRBD2 (7 bases each). Germline CDR1 is SGHNT and CDR2 is YENEEA. This CDR3 is built from 15 residues. The germline V and J ends were trimmed by 1 base and 5 bases, with 14 bases remaining between them. The CDR3 loop reads CASSLAGGGSETQYF. CDR3 in DNA: TGTGCCAGCAGCTTAGCAGGGGGGGGAAGCGAGACCCAGTACTTC.

This chain uses TRBV19 with TRBJ2-2; D unresolved. Germline V CDR1 and CDR2: LNHDA, SQIVND (reference sequence). There are 13 residues in the CDR3. Trimming removed 2 bases from V and 6 bases from J, with 7 bases in between. Here the CDR3 DNA reads TGTGCCAGTAGTATAACGGTTGCCGGGGAGCTGTTTTTT. It encodes CASSITVAGELFF.

The J gene is TRBJ1-5, the V gene TRBV6-2 or TRBV6-3; maybe TRBD1 (6 bases). The CDR3 has 15 amino acids. V shed 0 bases and J shed 5 bases, with 11 bases lying between them. CDR1 and CDR2 (germline): MNHEY, SVGEGT. The CDR3 nucleotides are TGTGCCAGCAGTTACTCGAGGGGGGCGGATCAGCCCCAGCATTTT. Translating it yields CASSYSRGADQPQHF.

CDR3 loop: CASSFFTDRGHEQYF. The CDR3 DNA sequence: TGTGCCAGCAGTTTCTTCACTGACAGGGGCCACGAGCAGTACTTC. V gene TRBV6-2 or TRBV6-3 combines with J gene TRBJ2-7; 8 positions match TRBD1. The V gene's germline CDR1 is MNHEY and CDR2 SVGEGT. After removal of 4 bases from V and 5 bases from J, the junction contained 10 bases not matched to a gene. The CDR3 covers 15 residues.

The chain uses TRBV29-1 and TRBJ1-1; the match to TRBD1 covers 7 bases. The CDR3 is made up of 12 amino acids. From germline, CDR1 is SQVTM and CDR2 ANQGSEA. Trimming cost V 7 bases and J 2 bases; bases outside gene matches: 4. The chain's CDR3 is CSAYRGNTEAFF. As DNA, the CDR3 is TGCAGCGCCTACAGGGGAAACACTGAAGCTTTCTTT.

This clone was counted only a few times. The rearrangement uses TRBV30 and TRBJ1-3; a possible D gene is TRBD1 (5 bases). The CDR3 extends over 15 amino acids. Germline V CDR1 and CDR2: GTSNPN, SVGIG (reference sequence). V lost 2 bases and J 0 bases, leaving 11 bases between the germline ends. The CDR3 bases are TGTGCCTGGAGTCCACAGGTCCGCTCTGGAAACACCATATATTTT. This codes for CAWSPQVRSGNTIYF.

This chain uses TRBV4-3 with TRBJ2-4; a possible D gene is TRBD1 (5 bases). The CDR3 contains 13 residues. Germline V gene lookup returns CDR1 LGHNA and CDR2 YSLEER. The germline V and J ends were trimmed by 2 bases and 7 bases, with 9 bases remaining between them. In DNA form, the CDR3 reads TGCGCCAGCAGCCAAACAGGAATGAACATTCAGTACTTC. This sequence encodes CASSQTGMNIQYF.

This clone was seen a single time. The chain has TRBV2 and TRBJ1-3, with 11 nucleotides matching TRBD1. Trimming cost V 8 bases and J 2 bases; bases outside gene matches: 5. Germline CDR1 is SNHLY and CDR2 is FYNNEI. The length of the CDR3 is 15 residues. CDR3 protein: CASSWTGGPGNTIYF. The CDR3 region has the DNA TGTGCCAGCTCCTGGACAGGGGGCCCTGGAAACACCATATATTTT. Full variable domain (missing parts from reference TRBV2 and TRBJ1-3): EPEVTQTPSHQVTQMGQEVILRCVPISNHLYFYWYRQILGQKVEFLVSFYNNEISEKSEIFDDQFSVERPDGSNFTLKIRSTKLEDSAMYFCASSWTGGPGNTIYFGEGSWLTVV.

The gene calls are TRBV2 and TRBJ1-1; possible D gene TRBD1, 5 bases. V was trimmed by 0 bases and J by 1 base, leaving 18 bases between them. The CDR3 loop spans 18 amino acids. Germline V lookup: CDR1 SNHLY, CDR2 FYNNEI. DNA of the CDR3: TGTGCCAGCAGTGAAGCGTTTAAGGGGTTATTAACGAACACTGAAGCTTTCTTT. It is translated as CASSEAFKGLLTNTEAFF.

The rearrangement uses TRBV6-5 and TRBJ2-5; weak D call: TRBD2 (7 bases). Germline V CDR1 and CDR2: MNHEY, SVGAGI. V was trimmed by 6 bases and J by 4 bases, leaving 12 bases between them. The CDR3 covers 13 residues. CDR3 nucleotides: TGTGCCAGCAGGAGGGGGGGCCGAGAGACCCAGTACTTC. Its protein is CASRRGGRETQYF.